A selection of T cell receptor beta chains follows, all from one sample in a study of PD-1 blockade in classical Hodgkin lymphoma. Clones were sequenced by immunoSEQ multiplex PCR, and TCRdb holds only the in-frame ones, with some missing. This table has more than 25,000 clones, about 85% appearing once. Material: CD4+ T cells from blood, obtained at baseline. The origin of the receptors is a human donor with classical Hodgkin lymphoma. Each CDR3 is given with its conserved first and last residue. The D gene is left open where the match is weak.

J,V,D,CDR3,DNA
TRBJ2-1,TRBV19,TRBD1,CASSLRRQGSNGEQFF,TGTGCCAGTAGTCTTCGGCGACAGGGCAGTAATGGTGAGCAGTTCTTC
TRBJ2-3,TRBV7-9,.,CAAQGTDTQYF,TGTGCCGCGCAGGGCACAGATACGCAGTATTTT
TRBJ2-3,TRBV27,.,CASSLLGLGPASTDTQYF,TGTGCCAGCAGTTTATTGGGTCTTGGGCCCGCTAGCACAGATACGCAGTATTTT
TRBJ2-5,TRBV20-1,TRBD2,CSLGGQETQYF,TGCAGTTTGGGGGGGCAAGAGACCCAGTACTTC
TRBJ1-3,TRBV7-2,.,CASNLGTAGNTIYF,TGTGCCAGCAACCTGGGGACGGCTGGAAACACCATATATTTT
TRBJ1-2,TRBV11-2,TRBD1,CASKLGPPRQGAPNTVTF,TGTGCCAGCAAACTAGGGCCCCCCCGACAGGGGGCGCCAAATACGGTCACCTTC
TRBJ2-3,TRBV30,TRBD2,CAWSLHRGLAGGPSTDTQYF,TGTGCCTGGAGTCTCCACAGGGGGCTAGCGGGAGGGCCTAGCACAGATACGCAGTATTTT
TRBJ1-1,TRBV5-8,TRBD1,CASSLPQGEFMNTEAFF,TGTGCCAGCAGCTTGCCTCAGGGGGAATTTATGAACACTGAAGCTTTCTTT
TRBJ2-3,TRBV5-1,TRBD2,CASSLGREGQPDTQYF,TGCGCCAGCAGCTTGGGGAGGGAGGGCCAACCAGATACGCAGTATTTT
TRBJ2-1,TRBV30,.,CAWSVDGGISYNEQFF,TGTGCCTGGAGTGTAGACGGCGGTATCTCCTACAATGAGCAGTTCTTC
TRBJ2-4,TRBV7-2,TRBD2,CASSLEGLAGSAKNIQYF,TGTGCCAGCAGCTTAGAAGGCCTAGCGGGATCTGCCAAAAACATTCAGTACTTC
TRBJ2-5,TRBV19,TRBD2,CASSPAPSSGSKTQYF,TGTGCCAGTAGTCCCGCCCCGAGTAGCGGGTCCAAGACCCAGTACTTC
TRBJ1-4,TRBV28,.,CASSSPTLPPPRRPNEKLFF,TGTGCCAGCAGTTCTCCTACACTTCCTCCTCCCAGGCGCCCTAATGAAAAACTGTTTTTT
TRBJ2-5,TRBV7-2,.,CASSLAGLGETQYF,TGTGCCAGCAGCTTAGCAGGGTTAGGAGAGACCCAGTACTTC
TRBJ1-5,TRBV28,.,CASHNNVGRRNQPQHF,TGTGCCAGCCACAACAACGTCGGACGGAGGAATCAGCCCCAGCATTTT
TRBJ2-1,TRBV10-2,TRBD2,CASREGLAGRDEQFF,TGCGCCAGCAGGGAGGGACTAGCGGGAAGGGATGAGCAGTTCTTC
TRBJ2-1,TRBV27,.,CASSLRRDYNEQFF,TGTGCCAGCAGTTTACGACGCGATTACAATGAGCAGTTCTTC
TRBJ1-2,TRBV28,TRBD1,CASGQGWGYTF,TGTGCCAGCGGACAGGGATGGGGCTACACCTTC
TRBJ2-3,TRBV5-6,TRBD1,CASTRDRTDTQYF,TGTGCCAGCACCCGGGACAGAACAGATACGCAGTATTTT
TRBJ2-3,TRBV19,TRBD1,CAVRRTGGTDTQYF,TGTGCCGTAAGAAGGACAGGCGGCACAGATACGCAGTATTTT
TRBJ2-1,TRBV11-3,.,CASSTKALTNYNEQFF,TGTGCCAGCAGCACCAAGGCACTGACAAATTACAATGAGCAGTTCTTC
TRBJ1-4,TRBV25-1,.,CASSDTPGRNEKLFF,TGTGCCAGCAGTGATACCCCGGGGCGGAATGAAAAACTGTTTTTT
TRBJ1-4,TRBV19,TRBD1,CASSTSGQSFTNEKLFF,TGTGCCAGTAGTACCTCGGGACAGTCCTTCACTAATGAAAAACTGTTTTTT